The 10 T cell receptor beta chains below were found in one sample sequenced in a study of neurological immune-mediated disorders. One entry per CDR3 protein, called by TCRdb with MiXCR from the 5' RACE reads. The table records about 71,000 distinct CDR3 sequences, around 9.6% of them present only once. Time point denoted: longitudinal time-point 1 (baseline). The sample consisted of PBMCs. The source of these receptors is a man between 25 and 39 years old in good health.

This clonotype came up many times. The chain carries TRBV29-1 and TRBJ2-2, with TRBD2 matching over 9 bases. CDR1 SQVTM and CDR2 ANQGSEA come from the germline V gene. The CDR3 covers 15 residues. The ends lost 3 bases at V and 1 base at J; junction bases unmatched: 3. Written as DNA, the CDR3 is TGCAGCGTTGAGCTAGCGGGAATGAACACCGGGGAGCTGTTTTTT. Amino acids: CSVELAGMNTGELFF.

This clonotype was observed at least ten times. The chain recombines TRBV4-2 with TRBJ2-3; TRBD2 aligns across 13 bases. CDR1 and CDR2 (germline): LGHNA, YNFKEQ. The V gene end was trimmed by 3 bases and the J gene end by 6 bases; junction bases not matched to a gene: 9. This CDR3 is built from 17 residues. CDR3 sequence: CASSQMTSGRPLDTQYF. DNA for the CDR3: TGTGCCAGCAGCCAGATGACTAGCGGGAGGCCGCTGGATACGCAGTATTTT.

In this sample, this clonotype turned up many times. This chain uses TRBV12-3 or TRBV12-4 with TRBJ2-7, with D tentatively TRBD1 or TRBD2 (5 bases each). V lost 6 bases and J lost 3, with 18 bases in between. There are 15 residues in the CDR3. The CDR3 DNA follows: TGTGCCAGCAGCCTCGACAGCGGAGCTTTCTACGAGCAGTACTTC. Protein product: CASSLDSGAFYEQYF.

This clonotype occurred many times. The V call is TRBV20-1, the J call TRBJ2-2; D not resolved. This CDR3 spans 13 amino acids. In germline, CDR1 is DFQATT, CDR2 SNEGSKA (reference sequence). Trimming left V 6 bases short and J 6 bases short, with 14 bases between. DNA of the CDR3: TGCAGTGCCCCAAGGTTCCAGGCCGGGGAGCTGTTTTTT. It specifies CSAPRFQAGELFF.

This clonotype was found many times. The CDR3 loop reads CASRKSRGSGANVLTF. The DNA of the CDR3 is TGCGCCAGCAGGAAATCCAGGGGCTCTGGGGCCAACGTCCTGACTTTC. The V call is TRBV5-1, the J call TRBJ2-6; TRBD1 might be the D (6 bases). With 5 bases removed from V and 0 bases from J, the gap between germline ends came to 12 bases. There are 16 residues in the CDR3. Per the germline V gene, CDR1 is SGHRS and CDR2 is YFSETQ. Using reference TRBV5-1 and TRBJ2-6 for the parts outside the CDR3, the full variable domain is KAGVTQTPRYLIKTRGQQVTLSCSPISGHRSVSWYQQTPGQGLQFLFEYFSETQRNKGNFPGRFSGRQFSNSRSEMNVSTLELGDSALYLCASRKSRGSGANVLTFGAGSRLTVL.

This clonotype was counted many times. The chain recombines TRBV20-1 with TRBJ2-1; 8 nucleotides align to TRBD2. The germline CDR1 and CDR2 sequences are DFQATT and SNEGSKA (reference sequence). The CDR3 is 15 amino acids. After removal of 1 base from V and 9 bases from J, the junction contained 11 bases not matched to a gene. The CDR3 DNA is TGCAGTGCTAGAGTCCCTAGCGGGCAATTGGCTGAGCAGTTCTTC. It codes for CSARVPSGQLAEQFF.

This clonotype showed up many times. This chain joins TRBV10-3 and TRBJ1-5; 8 nucleotides line up with TRBD1. From germline, CDR1 is ENHRY and CDR2 SYGVKD. The CDR3 spans 14 residues. With V trimmed by 7 bases and J by 1 base, 3 bases remained unmatched. The DNA for the CDR3 is TGTGCCATCAAAGGACAGGGCAGCAATCAGCCCCAGCATTTT. This gives the protein CAIKGQGSNQPQHF.

This clonotype was counted many times. The rearrangement joins TRBV5-1 to TRBJ2-7, with a weak D call TRBD1 (6 bases). Trimming stripped 4 bases from V and 1 base from J, with 15 bases between. Germline V CDR1 and CDR2: SGHRS, YFSETQ. This CDR3 is built from 15 residues. The CDR3 DNA is TGCGCCAGCAGCGTAACAGGGCACAGTTCCTACGAGCAGTACTTC. Translation gives CASSVTGHSSYEQYF.

This clonotype was counted only a few times. V and J are TRBV7-2 and TRBJ2-5, with 9 bases aligning to TRBD2. This CDR3 contains 15 residues. With V trimmed by 3 bases and J by 5 bases, 7 bases remained unmatched. CDR1 and CDR2 (germline): SGHTA, FQGNSA. In DNA form, the CDR3 reads TGTGCCAGCAGCTTCCAGCGGGAGGACGCGGAGACCCAGTACTTC. Amino acids: CASSFQREDAETQYF.

This clonotype was observed at least ten times. The chain recombines TRBV21-1 with TRBJ2-5; TRBD1, the D gene given by the table, was not confirmed from the DNA. TRBV21-1 is a known pseudogene. The CDR3 length is 17 residues. The CDR3 reads CASSIRPGHGSRETQYF. The DNA of the CDR3 is TGTGCCAGCAGCATCCGACCGGGACATGGAAGCAGAGAGACCCAGTACTTC.